This TCR beta chain was found in a study of beta chain features in type 1 diabetes. Study details: Patients did not differ from healthy donors in age, gender or cell yield. Study-wide findings and caveats: Still unanswered here is whether HLA type influences TCRB rearrangement.

A CD45RO/CCR7/CD25/CD127/CD95/CD27 panel sorted naive, central memory, regulatory and stem cell-like memory CD4+ cells. Trimming removed 7 bases at V and 8 bases at J, with 14 bases between. This CDR3 has 11 amino acids. Germline CDR1 reads SQVTM; CDR2 reads ANQGSEA. What was sequenced were expressed TCRB transcripts, since all of the isolated RNA had been reverse transcribed. Generated by immunoSEQ multiplex PCR, the TCRdb table keeps only in-frame clones and is missing some. The sample lists around 500,000 clones, 11% occurring once. In its sample, this clone was seen a few times. Its antigen is not known.

Material: naive CD4+ T cells from blood. The chain carries TRBV29-1 and TRBJ1-2; no reliable D call. The sequence derives from a woman aged 18-35 years in good health. The CDR3 loop is CSARGLGGYTF. CDR3 nucleotides: TGCAGCGCACGAGGATTGGGGGGCTACACCTTC. Filled out from reference TRBV29-1 and TRBJ1-2, the complete variable domain reads SAVISQKPSRDICQRGTSLTIQCQVDSQVTMMFWYRQQPGQSLTLIATANQGSEATYESGFVIDKFPISRPNLTFSTLTVSNMSPEDSSIYLCSARGLGGYTFGSGTRLTVV.